This T cell receptor beta chain was profiled in a study of control samples from healthy donors and cancer patients. The protocol was immunoSEQ multiplex PCR, while the TCRdb copy is restricted to in-frame clones and leaves out a portion. Of about 95,000 clones listed, 88% are singletons. Specimen: blood. This receptor was taken from a woman aged 70-85 years in good health.

For the CDR3, the DNA is TGTGCCAGTAGTACCCCTGTCACAGGCTATGCAACTAATGAAAAACTGTTTTTT. It specifies CASSTPVTGYATNEKLFF. J is TRBJ1-4 and V is TRBV19, with TRBD1 as a possible D gene (5 bases). The V end was cut by 4 bases, the J end by 0 bases, with 18 bases between. Germline CDR1 reads LNHDA; CDR2 reads SQIVND (reference sequence). CDR3 length equals 18 residues. The entire variable domain, with the rest obtained from reference TRBV19 and TRBJ1-4, is as follows: DGGITQSPKYLFRKEGQNVTLSCEQNLNHDAMYWYRQDPGQGLRLIYYSQIVNDFQKGDIAEGYSVSREKKESFPLTVTSAQKNPTAFYLCASSTPVTGYATNEKLFFGSGTQLSVL.